Listed here are 24 T cell receptor beta chains from one sample, sequenced in a study of blood T cell repertoires in COVID-19. Profiling relied on immunoSEQ multiplex PCR, and the TCRdb table lists in-frame clones only, not all of them. Of fewer than 75,000 clones in the sample, nearly 90% were seen once. The specimen sequenced was peripheral blood. These receptors all come from a man older than 75 with acute or convalescent COVID-19.

The J gene is TRBJ2-1, the V gene TRBV5-1; tentative D call: TRBD2 (5 bases). V lost 0 bases to trimming and J lost 8 bases, with 6 bases between them. The germline CDR1 and CDR2 sequences are SGHRS and YFSETQ. CDR3 length equals 12 residues. The CDR3 bases are TGCGCCAGCAGCTTGGCGGACTATGAGCAGTTCTTC. Translating gives CASSLADYEQFF. Full variable domain (missing parts from reference TRBV5-1 and TRBJ2-1): KAGVTQTPRYLIKTRGQQVTLSCSPISGHRSVSWYQQTPGQGLQFLFEYFSETQRNKGNFPGRFSGRQFSNSRSEMNVSTLELGDSALYLCASSLADYEQFFGPGTRLTVL.

This chain links TRBV7-8 with TRBJ2-2, with 12 positions matching TRBD1. J gave up 8 bases and V 3 bases, and 7 bases lay outside the gene matches. The CDR3 has 16 amino acids. Germline V lookup: CDR1 SGHVS, CDR2 FQNEAQ. This CDR3 reads CASSLGTGGLAGELFF. CDR3 in DNA: TGTGCCAGCAGCTTGGGGACAGGGGGCTTGGCGGGGGAGCTGTTTTTT.

This clone was counted once. V gene TRBV7-6 combines with J gene TRBJ1-3, with TRBD1 as a possible D gene (5 bases). This CDR3 has 16 residues. In germline, CDR1 is SGHVS, CDR2 FNYEAQ. The germline V and J ends were trimmed by 5 bases and 4 bases, with 18 bases remaining between them. The CDR3 region has the DNA TGTGCCAGCAGCCCTAGCCGGGGGAGTAGGGGAAACACCATATATTTT. This sequence encodes CASSPSRGSRGNTIYF.

The J gene is TRBJ1-2, the V gene TRBV25-1, with 9 nucleotides matching TRBD1. CDR1 MGHDK and CDR2 SYGVNS come from the germline V gene. The CDR3 spans 14 residues. The V segment lost 6 bases and the J segment 5 bases; nucleotides outside the gene matches: 7. CDR3 in amino acids: CASSPDRGVYGYTF. The CDR3 DNA is TGTGCCAGCAGCCCGGACAGGGGCGTTTATGGCTACACCTTC.

The rearrangement uses TRBV30 and TRBJ2-7, with D perhaps TRBD1 (5 bases). This CDR3 spans 13 amino acids. Per the germline V gene, CDR1 is GTSNPN and CDR2 is SVGIG (reference sequence). V gave up 3 bases and J gave up 4 bases, with 13 bases separating them. The CDR3 here is CAWSTGHDYEQYF. As DNA, the CDR3 is TGTGCCTGGAGCACTGGACATGATTACGAGCAGTACTTC.

The V call is TRBV5-1, the J call TRBJ2-1; 8 nucleotides agree with TRBD2. Germline assignment: CDR1 SGHRS and CDR2 YFSETQ. The CDR3 is made up of 16 amino acids. J lost 0 bases, V lost 4 bases, and 6 bases had no gene match. CDR3 loop: CASSVASGHSYNEQFF. The CDR3 bases are TGCGCCAGCAGCGTAGCTAGCGGGCACTCCTACAATGAGCAGTTCTTC.

This chain uses TRBV24-1 with TRBJ1-1; no clear D gene. The CDR3 has 13 amino acids. V was clipped by 3 bases and J by 5 bases, with 9 bases between them. The V gene's germline CDR1 is KGHDR and CDR2 SFDVKD. CDR3 in DNA: TGTGCCACCAGTGATCCGCCGGGGACTGAAGCTTTCTTT. The encoded protein is CATSDPPGTEAFF.

This rearrangement joins TRBV5-8 to TRBJ2-1; TRBD2 matches at 14 bases. This CDR3 comprises 18 residues. With 2 bases clipped from V and 2 bases from J, the junction kept 6 bases outside the gene matches. Germline lookup yields CDR1 SGHTS and CDR2 YDEGEE. CDR3 sequence reads: CASSFAGTSGSAYNEQFF. DNA for the CDR3: TGTGCCAGCAGCTTTGCCGGGACTAGCGGGAGTGCCTACAATGAGCAGTTCTTC.

The J gene is TRBJ1-1, the V gene TRBV5-1; no reliable D call. The V end lost 7 bases, the J end lost 1 base, and 20 bases lay between the germline ends. The CDR3 is made up of 16 amino acids. Germline CDR1 and CDR2: SGHRS and YFSETQ. This CDR3 reads CASSYGSLARNTEAFF. The CDR3 DNA reads TGCGCCAGCTCTTACGGCAGTCTAGCCCGGAACACTGAAGCTTTCTTT.

The CDR3 spells CASSLGHNSGNTIYF. The CDR3 nucleotides are TGCGCCAGCAGCTTGGGACATAACTCTGGAAACACCATATATTTT. This chain joins TRBV5-1 and TRBJ1-3, with unresolved D. V was trimmed by 0 bases and J by 0 bases, leaving 7 bases between them. This CDR3 comprises 15 residues. Per the germline V gene, CDR1 is SGHRS and CDR2 is YFSETQ.

The chain joins TRBV7-2 to TRBJ1-6, with 9 bases fitting TRBD1. With 1 base clipped from V and 10 bases from J, the junction kept 5 bases outside the gene matches. The length of the CDR3 is 15 residues. Per germline, CDR1 SGHTA and CDR2 FQGNSA. CDR3 DNA: TGTGCCAGCAGCTTAGAGGGGACAGGGTACTCACCCCTCCACTTT. Amino acids: CASSLEGTGYSPLHF.

The chain joins TRBV5-5 to TRBJ1-1, with D hard to call. The CDR3 has 13 amino acids. Deletions cut 5 bases from V and 1 base from J, with 9 bases between. CDR1 and CDR2 from the germline V gene are SGHKS and YYEKEE (reference sequence). CDR3: CASRIDTNTEAFF. The CDR3 region has the DNA TGTGCCAGCAGAATTGACACGAACACTGAAGCTTTCTTT.

This chain uses TRBV5-5 with TRBJ2-7; D is ambiguous. V was pared by 0 bases and J by 6 bases, with 10 bases between. Germline lookup yields CDR1 SGHKS and CDR2 YYEKEE (reference sequence). This CDR3 spans 13 amino acids. The CDR3 loop is CASSLGAVGEQYF. In DNA form, the CDR3 reads TGTGCCAGCAGCTTGGGGGCAGTCGGCGAGCAGTACTTC.

The CDR3 DNA follows: TGTGCCAGCAGCTTAATGGGATGGGGGAGGAGGACTGAAGCTTTCTTT. The encoded protein is CASSLMGWGRRTEAFF. The chain combines TRBV7-2 with TRBJ1-1, with TRBD1 as a possible D gene (5 bases). This CDR3 has 16 amino acids. V shed 2 bases and J shed 5 bases, with 18 bases lying between them. Germline CDR1 is SGHTA and CDR2 is FQGNSA.

The J gene is TRBJ1-2, the V gene TRBV14, with 8 bases aligning to TRBD1. The junction had 9 bases not matched to a gene; V was cut back by 4 bases and J by 8 bases. The germline V gene encodes CDR1 SGHDN and CDR2 FVKESK. This CDR3 region has 14 residues. The CDR3 is CASSRTTGGRGYTF. CDR3 nucleotides: TGTGCCAGCAGCCGCACAACAGGGGGTCGAGGCTACACCTTC.

This clone appeared a single time. This rearrangement joins TRBV7-2 to TRBJ2-2; TRBD1 is a possible D gene (5 bases). V shed 2 bases and J shed 5 bases, with 12 bases lying between them. The length of the CDR3 is 15 residues. Germline V CDR1 and CDR2: SGHTA, FQGNSA. CDR3 nucleotides: TGTGCCAGCAGCTTAATGCAGGGTGGGACCGGGGAGCTGTTTTTT. Its translation is CASSLMQGGTGELFF.

The V gene is TRBV3-1 (or the pseudogene TRBV3-2), the J gene TRBJ1-3, with D uncertain. CDR1 is LGHDT, CDR2 YNNKEL, per germline (reference sequence). The CDR3 extends over 16 amino acids. V dropped 5 bases and J dropped 0 bases, with 14 bases sitting between them. CDR3 DNA sequence: TGTGCCAGCAGCTGGGAGGACTCAAGCTCTGGAAACACCATATATTTT. Translated, it gives CASSWEDSSSGNTIYF.

V gene TRBV11-2 combines with J gene TRBJ2-5; possibly TRBD2 for D (5 bases). The CDR3 runs to 15 residues. Between the trimmed V and J ends, which lost 1 base and 2 bases, there was a span of 11 bases. Per germline, CDR1 SGHAT and CDR2 FQNNGV. CDR3: CASSLAGSGQETQYF. The CDR3 nucleotides read TGTGCCAGCAGCTTAGCAGGCAGCGGTCAAGAGACCCAGTACTTC.

This CDR3 is CAWSWGAEAFF. The CDR3 region has the DNA TGTGCCTGGAGTTGGGGGGCTGAAGCTTTCTTT. This chain links TRBV30 with TRBJ1-1; TRBD1 might be the D (5 bases). CDR1 and CDR2 (germline): GTSNPN, SVGIG (reference sequence). The germline V and J ends were trimmed by 2 bases and 6 bases, with 7 bases remaining between them. The CDR3 contains 11 residues.

CDR3 nucleotides: TGCGCCAGCAGCTCCTACGGGGTAGGCACAGATACGCAGTATTTT. Amino acids: CASSSYGVGTDTQYF. J is TRBJ2-3 and V is TRBV10-2; weak D call: TRBD2 (5 bases). The CDR3 extends over 15 amino acids. Germline V gene data show CDR1 as WSHSY and CDR2 as SAAADI. V was pared by 6 bases and J by 1 base, with 14 bases between.

This chain connects TRBV25-1 to TRBJ1-4; TRBD1 agrees at 7 bases. CDR1 and CDR2 from the germline V gene are MGHDK and SYGVNS. This CDR3 is 14 amino acids long. With 3 bases clipped from V and 8 bases from J, the junction kept 6 bases outside the gene matches. This chain's CDR3 is CASSETGQGEKLFF. The DNA of the CDR3 is TGTGCCAGCAGTGAGACAGGGCAGGGGGAAAAACTGTTTTTT.

This chain links TRBV19 with TRBJ1-1; D gene ambiguous. CDR3 length: 15 residues. Trimming pared 3 bases from V and 0 bases from J, leaving 11 bases between. The V gene's germline CDR1 is LNHDA and CDR2 SQIVND (reference sequence). The CDR3 bases are TGTGCCAGTAGTATTTCGGAGGGAATGAACACTGAAGCTTTCTTT. It encodes CASSISEGMNTEAFF.

This clone came up once. The V gene is TRBV15, the J gene TRBJ1-5, with unresolved D. CDR3 length: 14 residues. The ends were cut back, 3 bases at V and 4 bases at J, with 10 bases in the middle. Germline CDR1 LNHNV, CDR2 YYDKDF (reference sequence). The CDR3 sequence: CATSRPPGNQPQHF. The CDR3 bases are TGTGCCACCAGCAGGCCCCCGGGAAATCAGCCCCAGCATTTT.

This clone occurred once. The chain employs TRBV5-6 and TRBJ2-5, with a tentative D call TRBD1 (5 bases). V was shortened by 3 bases and J by 5 bases, with 14 bases between the two germline ends. CDR3 size: 14 residues. Germline V gives CDR1 SGHDT, CDR2 YYEEEE. CDR3 residues: CASSWSGNRETQYF. CDR3 in DNA: TGTGCCAGCAGCTGGTCAGGGAATCGGGAGACCCAGTACTTC. The complete variable domain, with remaining parts taken from reference TRBV5-6 and TRBJ2-5, reads DAGVTQSPTHLIKTRGQQVTLRCSPKSGHDTVSWYQQALGQGPQFIFQYYEEEERQRGNFPDRFSGHQFPNYSSELNVNALLLGDSALYLCASSWSGNRETQYFGPGTRLLVL.